The rows below give T cell receptor beta chains drawn from one sample of a study of shared clonotypes between healthy human individuals. Repertoires were generated with immunoSEQ multiplex PCR, while TCRdb's copy carries only in-frame clones and drops some. The top ten hold 0.35% to 0.45% of the sample, which has approximately 2.5 million clones, over 85% seen once. The sequenced material came from naive CD4+ T cells from PBMCs. All receptors come from a man between 18 and 29 years old in good health. Some clones in this sample may be carry-over from other donors' samples. The CDR3 runs from the conserved cysteine through the conserved F or W. Each record gives: V gene, J gene, D gene, CDR3 DNA, CDR3 protein. The D gene is left open where the match is weak.

V gene: TRBV28; J gene: TRBJ1-5; D gene: TRBD1; CDR3 DNA: TGTGCCAGCACTACACAGGGGCTGGGCAATCAGCCCCAGCATTTT; CDR3 protein: CASTTQGLGNQPQHF
V gene: TRBV5-4; J gene: TRBJ2-7; D gene: NA; CDR3 DNA: TGTGCCAGCAGCTTGGCCCGGGACCCCGGCTACGAGCAGTACTTC; CDR3 protein: CASSLARDPGYEQYF
V gene: TRBV29-1; J gene: TRBJ2-7; D gene: NA; CDR3 DNA: TGCAGCGGGGGGCCTGCCGCCGGGGAGCAGTACTTC; CDR3 protein: CSGGPAAGEQYF
V gene: TRBV5-4; J gene: TRBJ2-5; D gene: NA; CDR3 DNA: TGTGCCAGCAGCTCCCCTGGGACCCAGTACTTC; CDR3 protein: CASSSPGTQYF
V gene: TRBV7-3; J gene: TRBJ2-3; D gene: NA; CDR3 DNA: TGTGCCAGCAGCTGGGACGGGATCGGAGATACGCAGTATTTT; CDR3 protein: CASSWDGIGDTQYF
V gene: TRBV30; J gene: TRBJ2-7; D gene: TRBD1; CDR3 DNA: TGTGCCTGGGACAGGGGAACCTACGAGCAGTACTTC; CDR3 protein: CAWDRGTYEQYF
V gene: TRBV6-5; J gene: TRBJ1-5; D gene: TRBD1; CDR3 DNA: TGTGCCAGCAGTTATGGACAGGGGAGTCAGCCCCAGCATTTT; CDR3 protein: CASSYGQGSQPQHF
V gene: TRBV21-1; J gene: TRBJ1-2; D gene: NA; CDR3 DNA: TGTGCCAGCAGCCGGGGGGTACCGGATGGCTACACCTTC; CDR3 protein: CASSRGVPDGYTF
V gene: TRBV4-1; J gene: TRBJ2-5; D gene: NA; CDR3 DNA: TGCGCCAGCAGCTCCCTAGTCCAAGAGACCCAGTACTTC; CDR3 protein: CASSSLVQETQYF
V gene: TRBV7-3; J gene: TRBJ2-3; D gene: NA; CDR3 DNA: TGTGCCAGCAGCGTCCAGGGGGGACTCACCACAGATACGCAGTATTTT; CDR3 protein: CASSVQGGLTTDTQYF
V gene: TRBV11-2; J gene: TRBJ2-7; D gene: NA; CDR3 DNA: TGTGCCAGCAGCTCGTGGACAGCAATGACCTCCTACGAGCAGTACTTC; CDR3 protein: CASSSWTAMTSYEQYF
V gene: TRBV9; J gene: TRBJ2-5; D gene: NA; CDR3 DNA: TGTGCCAGCAACGGAGGGCTAGGCGAGACCCAGTACTTC; CDR3 protein: CASNGGLGETQYF
V gene: TRBV18; J gene: TRBJ1-1; D gene: NA; CDR3 DNA: TGTGCCAGCTCACCAGGGGGCCCCGGAGGAACTTTCTTT; CDR3 protein: CASSPGGPGGTFF
V gene: TRBV7-8; J gene: TRBJ2-3; D gene: NA; CDR3 DNA: TGTGCCAGCAGCCCGTTGCGTGCCCGTGCGTATTTT; CDR3 protein: CASSPLRARAYF
V gene: TRBV7-9; J gene: TRBJ2-3; D gene: NA; CDR3 DNA: TGTGCCAGCAGCTTAGTCGGGCGAGGGGAGCTGTATTTT; CDR3 protein: CASSLVGRGELYF
V gene: TRBV13; J gene: TRBJ1-4; D gene: NA; CDR3 DNA: TGTGCCAGCAGTCCGCGGGTTGGTGAAAAACTGTTTTTT; CDR3 protein: CASSPRVGEKLFF